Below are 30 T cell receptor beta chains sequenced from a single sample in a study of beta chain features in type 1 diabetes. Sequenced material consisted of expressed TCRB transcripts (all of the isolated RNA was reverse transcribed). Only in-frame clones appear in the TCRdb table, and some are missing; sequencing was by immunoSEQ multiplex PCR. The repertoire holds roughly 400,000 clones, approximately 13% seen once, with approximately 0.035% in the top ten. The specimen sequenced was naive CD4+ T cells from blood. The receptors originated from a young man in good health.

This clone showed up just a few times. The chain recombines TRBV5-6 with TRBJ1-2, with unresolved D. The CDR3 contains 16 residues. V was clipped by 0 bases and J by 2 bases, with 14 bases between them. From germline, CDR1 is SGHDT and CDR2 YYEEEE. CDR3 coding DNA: TGTGCCAGCAGCTTGGTAGTCGCGGCGGTAAACTATGGCTACACCTTC. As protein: CASSLVVAAVNYGYTF.

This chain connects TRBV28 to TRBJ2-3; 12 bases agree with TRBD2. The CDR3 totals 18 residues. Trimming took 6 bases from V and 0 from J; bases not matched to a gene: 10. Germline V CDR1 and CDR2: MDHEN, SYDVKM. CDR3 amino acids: CASSPSLAGGWSTDTQYF. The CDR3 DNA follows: TGTGCCAGCAGCCCGTCGCTAGCGGGAGGGTGGAGCACAGATACGCAGTATTTT. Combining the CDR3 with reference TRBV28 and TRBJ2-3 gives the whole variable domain DVKVTQSSRYLVKRTGEKVFLECVQDMDHENMFWYRQDPGLGLRLIYFSYDVKMKEKGDIPEGYSVSREKKERFSLILESASTNQTSMYLCASSPSLAGGWSTDTQYFGPGTRLTVL.

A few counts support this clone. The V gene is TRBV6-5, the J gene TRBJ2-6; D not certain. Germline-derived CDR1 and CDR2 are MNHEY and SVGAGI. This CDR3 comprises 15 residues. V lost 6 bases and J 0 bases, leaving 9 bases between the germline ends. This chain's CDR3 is CASSPTGSGANVLTF. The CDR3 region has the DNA TGTGCCAGCAGCCCGACGGGCTCTGGGGCCAACGTCCTGACTTTC.

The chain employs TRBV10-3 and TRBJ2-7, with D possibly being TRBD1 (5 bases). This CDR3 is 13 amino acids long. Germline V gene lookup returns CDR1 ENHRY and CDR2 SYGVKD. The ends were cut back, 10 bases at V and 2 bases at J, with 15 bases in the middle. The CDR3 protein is CATLPGQTYEQYF. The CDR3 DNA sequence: TGTGCCACACTCCCCGGACAAACCTACGAGCAGTACTTC.

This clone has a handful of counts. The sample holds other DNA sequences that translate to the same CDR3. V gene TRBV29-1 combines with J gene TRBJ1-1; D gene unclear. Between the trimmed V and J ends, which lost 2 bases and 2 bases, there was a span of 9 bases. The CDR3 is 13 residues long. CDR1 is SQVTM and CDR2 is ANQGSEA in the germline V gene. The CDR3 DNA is TGCAGCGTTGAAAGGCAACTAAACACTGAAGCTTTCTTT. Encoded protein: CSVERQLNTEAFF.

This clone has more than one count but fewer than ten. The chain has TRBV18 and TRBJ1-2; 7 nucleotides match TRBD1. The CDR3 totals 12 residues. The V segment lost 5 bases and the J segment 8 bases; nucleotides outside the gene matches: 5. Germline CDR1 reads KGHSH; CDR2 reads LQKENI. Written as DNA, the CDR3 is TGTGCCAGCTCAGAACAGGGGAAGGGCTACACCTTC. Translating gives CASSEQGKGYTF.

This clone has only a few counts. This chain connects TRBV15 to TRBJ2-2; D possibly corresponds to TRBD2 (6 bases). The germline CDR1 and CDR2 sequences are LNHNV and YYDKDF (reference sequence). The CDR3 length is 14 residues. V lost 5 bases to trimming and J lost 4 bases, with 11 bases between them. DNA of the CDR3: TGTGCCACCAGCCTCAATAGCGGCACCGGGGAGCTGTTTTTT. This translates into CATSLNSGTGELFF.

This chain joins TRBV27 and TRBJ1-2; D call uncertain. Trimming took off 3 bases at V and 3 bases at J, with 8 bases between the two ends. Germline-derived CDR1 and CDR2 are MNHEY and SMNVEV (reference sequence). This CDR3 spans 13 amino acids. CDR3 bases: TGTGCCAGCAGTTTGTTCCTGGACTATGGCTACACCTTC. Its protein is CASSLFLDYGYTF.

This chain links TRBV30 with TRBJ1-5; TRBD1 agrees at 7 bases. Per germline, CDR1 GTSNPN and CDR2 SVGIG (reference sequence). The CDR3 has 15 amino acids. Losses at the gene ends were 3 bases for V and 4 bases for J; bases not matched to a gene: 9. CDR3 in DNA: TGTGCCTGGAGGATCGAAGGGGGCTCAAATCAGCCCCAGCATTTT. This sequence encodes CAWRIEGGSNQPQHF.

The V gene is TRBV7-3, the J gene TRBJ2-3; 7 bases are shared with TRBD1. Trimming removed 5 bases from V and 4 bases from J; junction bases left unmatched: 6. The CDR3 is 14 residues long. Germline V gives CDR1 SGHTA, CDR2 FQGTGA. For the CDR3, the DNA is TGTGCCAGCAGCCCGACAGGGTGGGCAGATACGCAGTATTTT. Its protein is CASSPTGWADTQYF.

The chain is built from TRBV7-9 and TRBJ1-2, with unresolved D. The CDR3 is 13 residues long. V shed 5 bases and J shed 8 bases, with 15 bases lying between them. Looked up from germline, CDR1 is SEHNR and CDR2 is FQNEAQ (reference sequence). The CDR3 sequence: CASSHAEGGGYTF. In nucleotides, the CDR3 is TGTGCCAGCAGCCACGCGGAGGGAGGAGGCTACACCTTC.

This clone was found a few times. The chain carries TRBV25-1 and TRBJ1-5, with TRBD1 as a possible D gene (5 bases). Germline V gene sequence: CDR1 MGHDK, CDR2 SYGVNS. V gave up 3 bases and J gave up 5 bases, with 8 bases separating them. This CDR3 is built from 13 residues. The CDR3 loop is CASSDEGYQPQHF. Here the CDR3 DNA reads TGTGCCAGCAGTGATGAGGGGTATCAGCCCCAGCATTTT.

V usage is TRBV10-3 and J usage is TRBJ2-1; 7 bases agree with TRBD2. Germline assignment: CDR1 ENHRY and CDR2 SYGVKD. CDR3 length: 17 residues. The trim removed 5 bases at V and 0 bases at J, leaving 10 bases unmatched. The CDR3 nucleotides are TGTGCCATCAGTAATACCGGGACTACGAGCTCCTACAATGAGCAGTTCTTC. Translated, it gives CAISNTGTTSSYNEQFF.

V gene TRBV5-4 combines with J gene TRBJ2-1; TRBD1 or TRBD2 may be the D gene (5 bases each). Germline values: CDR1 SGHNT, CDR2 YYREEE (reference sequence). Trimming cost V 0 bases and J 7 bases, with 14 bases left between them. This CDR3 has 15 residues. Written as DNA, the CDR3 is TGTGCCAGCAGCTTGGAGGGACCGCGAGGGAATGAGCAGTTCTTC. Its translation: CASSLEGPRGNEQFF.

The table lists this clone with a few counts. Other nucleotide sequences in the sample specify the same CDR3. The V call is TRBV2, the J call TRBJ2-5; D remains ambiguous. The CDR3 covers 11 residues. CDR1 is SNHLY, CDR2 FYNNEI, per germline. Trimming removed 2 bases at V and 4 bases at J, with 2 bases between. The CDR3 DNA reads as TGTGCCAGCAGTGAAACAGAGACCCAGTACTTC. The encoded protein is CASSETETQYF.

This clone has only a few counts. The CDR3: CASSDTGQGKTQYF. The CDR3 coding sequence is TGTGCCAGCAGTGATACAGGGCAGGGGAAGACCCAGTACTTC. J is TRBJ2-5 and V is TRBV25-1; possible D gene TRBD1, 6 bases. Germline lookup yields CDR1 MGHDK and CDR2 SYGVNS. V was shortened by 3 bases and J by 6 bases, with 14 bases between the two germline ends. The CDR3 sequence is 14 residues long.

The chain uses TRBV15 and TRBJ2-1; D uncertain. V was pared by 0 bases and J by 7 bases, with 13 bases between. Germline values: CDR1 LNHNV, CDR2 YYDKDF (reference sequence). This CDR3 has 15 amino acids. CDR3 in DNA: TGTGCCACCAGCAGAGATCGGGCTAGGGAAAATGAGCAGTTCTTC. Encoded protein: CATSRDRARENEQFF. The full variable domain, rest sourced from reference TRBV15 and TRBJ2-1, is DAMVIQNPRYQVTQFGKPVTLSCSQTLNHNVMYWYQQKSSQAPKLLFHYYDKDFNNEADTPDNFQSRRPNTSFCFLDIRSPGLGDTAMYLCATSRDRARENEQFFGPGTRLTVL.

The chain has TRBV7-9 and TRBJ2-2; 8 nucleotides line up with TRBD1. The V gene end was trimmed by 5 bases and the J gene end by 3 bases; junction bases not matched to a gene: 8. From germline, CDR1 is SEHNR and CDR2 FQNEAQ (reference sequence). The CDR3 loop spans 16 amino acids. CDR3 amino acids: CASSLRDRTYTGELFF. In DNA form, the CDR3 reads TGTGCCAGCAGCCTCCGGGACAGGACTTACACCGGGGAGCTGTTTTTT.

In nucleotides, the CDR3 is TGTGCCAGCAGCTTAGAGCCCGGATCCTCCTATGGCTACACCTTC. As protein: CASSLEPGSSYGYTF. This chain joins TRBV7-2 and TRBJ1-2, with D unresolved. V was pared by 1 base and J by 4 bases, with 13 bases between. The CDR3 totals 15 residues. Germline V CDR1 and CDR2: SGHTA, FQGNSA. The entire variable domain, with the rest obtained from reference TRBV7-2 and TRBJ1-2, is as follows: GAGVSQSPSNKVTEKGKDVELRCDPISGHTALYWYRQSLGQGLEFLIYFQGNSAPDKSGLPSDRFSAERTGGSVSTLTIQRTQQEDSAVYLCASSLEPGSSYGYTFGSGTRLTVV.

CDR3 amino acids: CASSQSMDYGYTF. The CDR3 DNA reads as TGTGCCAGCTCACAGAGCATGGACTATGGCTACACCTTC. The chain links TRBV18 to TRBJ1-2, with D uncertain. Trimming took off 4 bases at V and 3 bases at J, with 9 bases between the two ends. Germline V gene lookup returns CDR1 KGHSH and CDR2 LQKENI. The CDR3 runs 13 residues.

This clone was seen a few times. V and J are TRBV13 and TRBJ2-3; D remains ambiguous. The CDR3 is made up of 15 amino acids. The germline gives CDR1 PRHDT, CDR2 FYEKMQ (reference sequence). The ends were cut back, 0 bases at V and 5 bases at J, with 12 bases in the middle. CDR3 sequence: CASSLGTHRGDTQYF. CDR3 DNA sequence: TGTGCCAGCAGCTTAGGTACCCACCGAGGAGATACGCAGTATTTT.

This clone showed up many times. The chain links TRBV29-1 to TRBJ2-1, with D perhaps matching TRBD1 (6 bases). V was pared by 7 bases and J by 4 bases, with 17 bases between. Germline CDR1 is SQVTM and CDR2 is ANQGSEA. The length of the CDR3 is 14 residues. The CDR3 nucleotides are TGCAGCGCCTTACATACAGGGCCTTACAATGAGCAGTTCTTC. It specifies CSALHTGPYNEQFF.

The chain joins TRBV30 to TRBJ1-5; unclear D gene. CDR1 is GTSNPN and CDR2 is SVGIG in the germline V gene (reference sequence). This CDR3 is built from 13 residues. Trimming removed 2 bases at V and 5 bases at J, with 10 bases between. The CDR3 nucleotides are TGTGCCTGGAGTATGGGTGCGGATCAGCCCCAGCATTTT. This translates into CAWSMGADQPQHF.

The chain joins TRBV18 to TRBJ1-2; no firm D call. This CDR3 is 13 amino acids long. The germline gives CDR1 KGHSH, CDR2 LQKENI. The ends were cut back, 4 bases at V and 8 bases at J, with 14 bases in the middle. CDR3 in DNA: TGTGCCAGCTCACTCCCCGGGCCCCCGGGCTACACCTTC. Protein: CASSLPGPPGYTF.

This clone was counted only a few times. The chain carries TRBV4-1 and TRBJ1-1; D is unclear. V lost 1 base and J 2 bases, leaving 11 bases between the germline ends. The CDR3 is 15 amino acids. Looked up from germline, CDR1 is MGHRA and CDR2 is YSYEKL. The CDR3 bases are TGCGCCAGCAGCCAAGGGCAGGATTTTAACACTGAAGCTTTCTTT. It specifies CASSQGQDFNTEAFF.

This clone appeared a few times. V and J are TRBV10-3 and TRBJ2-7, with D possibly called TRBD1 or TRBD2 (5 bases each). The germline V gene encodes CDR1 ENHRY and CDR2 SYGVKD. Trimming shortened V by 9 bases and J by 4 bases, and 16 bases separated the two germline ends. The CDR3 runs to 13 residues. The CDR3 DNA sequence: TGTGCCATGGGCCGAGGGGAGTTGTACGAGCAGTACTTC. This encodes CAMGRGELYEQYF.

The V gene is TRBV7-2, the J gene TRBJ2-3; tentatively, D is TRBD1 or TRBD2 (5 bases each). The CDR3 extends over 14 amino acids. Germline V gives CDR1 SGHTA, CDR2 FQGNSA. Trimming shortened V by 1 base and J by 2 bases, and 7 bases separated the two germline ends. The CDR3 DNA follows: TGTGCCAGCAGCTTAGGGGACCTCACAGATACGCAGTATTTT. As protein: CASSLGDLTDTQYF.

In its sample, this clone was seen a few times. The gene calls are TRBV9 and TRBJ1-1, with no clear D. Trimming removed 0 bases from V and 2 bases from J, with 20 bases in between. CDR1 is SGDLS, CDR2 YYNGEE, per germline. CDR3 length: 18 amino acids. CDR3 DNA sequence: TGTGCCAGCAGCGTAGTGCGAACCACGGGATCGACAAACACTGAAGCTTTCTTT. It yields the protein CASSVVRTTGSTNTEAFF. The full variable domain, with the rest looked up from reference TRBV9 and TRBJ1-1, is DSGVTQTPKHLITATGQRVTLRCSPRSGDLSVYWYQQSLDQGLQFLIQYYNGEERAKGNILERFSAQQFPDLHSELNLSSLELGDSALYFCASSVVRTTGSTNTEAFFGQGTRLTVV.

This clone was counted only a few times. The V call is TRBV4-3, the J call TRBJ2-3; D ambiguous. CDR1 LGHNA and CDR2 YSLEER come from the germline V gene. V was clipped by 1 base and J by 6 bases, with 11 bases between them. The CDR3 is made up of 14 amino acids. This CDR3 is CASSQGSLLDTQYF. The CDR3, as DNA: TGCGCCAGCAGCCAAGGTAGCTTATTGGATACGCAGTATTTT.

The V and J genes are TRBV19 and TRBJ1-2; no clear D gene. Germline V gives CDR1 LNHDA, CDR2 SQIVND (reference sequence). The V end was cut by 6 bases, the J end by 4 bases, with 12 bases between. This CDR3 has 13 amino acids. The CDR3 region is CASRDQNFYGYTF. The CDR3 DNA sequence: TGTGCCAGTAGGGACCAGAACTTCTATGGCTACACCTTC.